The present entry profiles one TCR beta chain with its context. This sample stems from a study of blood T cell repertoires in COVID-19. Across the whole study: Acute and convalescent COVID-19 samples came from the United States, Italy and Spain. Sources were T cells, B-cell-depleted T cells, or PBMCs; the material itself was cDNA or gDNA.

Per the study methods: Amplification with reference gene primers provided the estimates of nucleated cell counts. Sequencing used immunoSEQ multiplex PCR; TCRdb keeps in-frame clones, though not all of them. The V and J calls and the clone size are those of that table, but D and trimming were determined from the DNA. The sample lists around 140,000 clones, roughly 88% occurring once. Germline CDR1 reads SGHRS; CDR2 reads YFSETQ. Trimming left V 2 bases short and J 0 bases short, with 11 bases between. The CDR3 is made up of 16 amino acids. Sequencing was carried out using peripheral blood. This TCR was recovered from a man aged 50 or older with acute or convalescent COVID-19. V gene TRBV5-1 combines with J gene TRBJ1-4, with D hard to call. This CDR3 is CASSFSGRTTNEKLFF. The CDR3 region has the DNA TGCGCCAGCAGCTTTTCGGGTCGGACAACTAATGAAAAACTGTTTTTT.